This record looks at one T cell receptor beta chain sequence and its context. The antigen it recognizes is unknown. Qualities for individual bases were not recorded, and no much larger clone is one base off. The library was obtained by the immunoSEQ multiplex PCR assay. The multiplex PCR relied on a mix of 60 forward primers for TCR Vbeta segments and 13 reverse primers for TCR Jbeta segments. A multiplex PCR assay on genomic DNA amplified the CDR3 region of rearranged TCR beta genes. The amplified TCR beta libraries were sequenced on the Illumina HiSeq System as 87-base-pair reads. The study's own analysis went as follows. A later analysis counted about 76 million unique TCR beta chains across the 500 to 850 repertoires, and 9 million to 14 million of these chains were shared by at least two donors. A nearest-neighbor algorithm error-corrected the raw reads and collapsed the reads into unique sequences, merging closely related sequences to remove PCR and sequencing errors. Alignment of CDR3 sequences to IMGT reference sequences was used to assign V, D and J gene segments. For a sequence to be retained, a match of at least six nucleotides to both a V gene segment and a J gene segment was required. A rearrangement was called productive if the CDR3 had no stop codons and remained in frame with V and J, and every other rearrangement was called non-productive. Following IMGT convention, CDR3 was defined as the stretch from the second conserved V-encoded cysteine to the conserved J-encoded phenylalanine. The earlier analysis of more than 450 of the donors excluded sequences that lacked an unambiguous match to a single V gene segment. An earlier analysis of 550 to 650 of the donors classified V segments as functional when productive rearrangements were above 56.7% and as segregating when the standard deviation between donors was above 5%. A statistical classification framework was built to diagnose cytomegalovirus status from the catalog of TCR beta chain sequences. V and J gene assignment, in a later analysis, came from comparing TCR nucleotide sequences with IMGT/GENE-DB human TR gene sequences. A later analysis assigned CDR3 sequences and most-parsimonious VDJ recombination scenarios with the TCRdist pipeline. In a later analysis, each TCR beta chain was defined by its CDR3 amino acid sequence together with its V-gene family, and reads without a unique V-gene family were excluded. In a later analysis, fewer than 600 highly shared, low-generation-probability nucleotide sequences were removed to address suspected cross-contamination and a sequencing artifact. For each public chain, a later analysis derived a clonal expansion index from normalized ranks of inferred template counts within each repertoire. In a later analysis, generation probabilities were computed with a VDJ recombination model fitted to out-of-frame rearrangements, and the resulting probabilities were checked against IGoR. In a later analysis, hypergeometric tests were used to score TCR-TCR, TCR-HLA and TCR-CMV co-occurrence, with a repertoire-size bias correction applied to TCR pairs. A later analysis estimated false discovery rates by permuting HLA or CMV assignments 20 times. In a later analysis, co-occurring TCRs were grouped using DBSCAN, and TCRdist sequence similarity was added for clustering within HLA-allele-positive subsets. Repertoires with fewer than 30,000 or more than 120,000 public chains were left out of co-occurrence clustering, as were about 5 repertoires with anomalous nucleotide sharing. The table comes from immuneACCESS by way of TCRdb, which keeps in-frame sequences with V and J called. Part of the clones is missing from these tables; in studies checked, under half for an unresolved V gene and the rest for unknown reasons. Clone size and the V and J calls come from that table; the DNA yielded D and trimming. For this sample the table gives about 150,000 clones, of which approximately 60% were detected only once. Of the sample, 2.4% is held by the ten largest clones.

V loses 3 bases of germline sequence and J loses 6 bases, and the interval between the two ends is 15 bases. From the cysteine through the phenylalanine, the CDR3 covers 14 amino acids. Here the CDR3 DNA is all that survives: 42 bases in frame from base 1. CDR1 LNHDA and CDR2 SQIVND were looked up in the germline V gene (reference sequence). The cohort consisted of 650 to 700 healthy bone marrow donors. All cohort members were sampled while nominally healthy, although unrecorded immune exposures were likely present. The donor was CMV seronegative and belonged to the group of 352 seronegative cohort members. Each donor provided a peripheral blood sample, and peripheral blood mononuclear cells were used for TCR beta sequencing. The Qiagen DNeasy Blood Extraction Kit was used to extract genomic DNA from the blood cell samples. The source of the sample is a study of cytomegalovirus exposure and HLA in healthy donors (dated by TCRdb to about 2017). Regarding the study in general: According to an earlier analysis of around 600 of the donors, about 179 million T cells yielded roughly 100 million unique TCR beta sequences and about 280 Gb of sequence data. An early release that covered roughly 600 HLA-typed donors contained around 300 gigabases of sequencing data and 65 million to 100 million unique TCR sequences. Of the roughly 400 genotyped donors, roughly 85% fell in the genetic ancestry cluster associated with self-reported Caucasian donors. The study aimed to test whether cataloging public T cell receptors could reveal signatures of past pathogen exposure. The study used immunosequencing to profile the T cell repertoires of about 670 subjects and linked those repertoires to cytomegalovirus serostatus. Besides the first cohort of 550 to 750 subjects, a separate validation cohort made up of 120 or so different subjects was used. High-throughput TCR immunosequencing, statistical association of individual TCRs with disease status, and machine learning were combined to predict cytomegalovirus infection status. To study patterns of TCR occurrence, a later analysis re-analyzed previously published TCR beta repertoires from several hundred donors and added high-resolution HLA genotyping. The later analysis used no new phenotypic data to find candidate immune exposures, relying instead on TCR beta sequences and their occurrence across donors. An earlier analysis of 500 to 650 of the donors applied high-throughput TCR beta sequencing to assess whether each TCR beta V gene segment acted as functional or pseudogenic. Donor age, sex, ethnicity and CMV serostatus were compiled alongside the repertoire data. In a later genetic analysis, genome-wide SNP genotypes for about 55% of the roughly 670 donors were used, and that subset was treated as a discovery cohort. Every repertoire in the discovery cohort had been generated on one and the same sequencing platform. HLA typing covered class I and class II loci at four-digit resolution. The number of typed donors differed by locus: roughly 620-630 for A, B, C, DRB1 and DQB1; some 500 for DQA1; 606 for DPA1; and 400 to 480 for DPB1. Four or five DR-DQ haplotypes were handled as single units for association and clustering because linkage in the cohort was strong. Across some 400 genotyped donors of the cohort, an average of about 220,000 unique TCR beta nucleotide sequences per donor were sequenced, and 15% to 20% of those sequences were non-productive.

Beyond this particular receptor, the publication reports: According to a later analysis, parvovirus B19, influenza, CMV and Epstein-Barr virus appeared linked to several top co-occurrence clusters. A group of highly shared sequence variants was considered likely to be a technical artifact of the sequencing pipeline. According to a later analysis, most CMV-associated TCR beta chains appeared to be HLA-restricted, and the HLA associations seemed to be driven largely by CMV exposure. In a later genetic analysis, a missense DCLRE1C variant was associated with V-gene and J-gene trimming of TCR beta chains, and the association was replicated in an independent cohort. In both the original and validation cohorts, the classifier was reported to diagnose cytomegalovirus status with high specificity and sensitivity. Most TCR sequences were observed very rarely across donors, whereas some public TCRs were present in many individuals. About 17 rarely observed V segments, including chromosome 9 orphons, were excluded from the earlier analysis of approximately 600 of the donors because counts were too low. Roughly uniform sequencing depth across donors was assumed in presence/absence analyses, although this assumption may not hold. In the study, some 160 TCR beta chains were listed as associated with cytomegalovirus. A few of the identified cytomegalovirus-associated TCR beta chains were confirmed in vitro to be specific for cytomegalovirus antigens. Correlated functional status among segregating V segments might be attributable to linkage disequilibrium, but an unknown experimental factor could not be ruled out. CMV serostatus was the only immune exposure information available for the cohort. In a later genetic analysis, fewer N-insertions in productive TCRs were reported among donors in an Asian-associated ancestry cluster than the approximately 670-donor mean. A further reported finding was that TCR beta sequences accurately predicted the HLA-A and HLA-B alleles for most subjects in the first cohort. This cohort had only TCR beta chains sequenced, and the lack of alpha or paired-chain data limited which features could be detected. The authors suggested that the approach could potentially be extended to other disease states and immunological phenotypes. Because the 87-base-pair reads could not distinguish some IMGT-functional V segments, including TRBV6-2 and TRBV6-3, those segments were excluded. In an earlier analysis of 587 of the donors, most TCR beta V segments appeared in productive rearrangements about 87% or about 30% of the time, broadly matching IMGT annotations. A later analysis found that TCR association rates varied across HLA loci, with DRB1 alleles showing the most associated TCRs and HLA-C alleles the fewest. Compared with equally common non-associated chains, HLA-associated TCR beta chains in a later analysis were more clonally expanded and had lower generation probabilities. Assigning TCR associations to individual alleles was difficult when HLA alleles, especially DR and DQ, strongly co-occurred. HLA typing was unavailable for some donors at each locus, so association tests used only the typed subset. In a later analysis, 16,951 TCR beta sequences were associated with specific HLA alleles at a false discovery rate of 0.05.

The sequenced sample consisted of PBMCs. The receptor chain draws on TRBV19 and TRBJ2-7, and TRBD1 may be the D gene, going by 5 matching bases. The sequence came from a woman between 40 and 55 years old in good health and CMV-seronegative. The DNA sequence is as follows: TGTGCCAGTAGTATCGCCCGACAGCCGGCCGAGCAGTACTTC. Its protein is CASSIARQPAEQYF.